The 23 T cell receptor beta chains below were found in one sample sequenced in a study of blood T cell repertoires in COVID-19. The data were produced by immunoSEQ multiplex PCR, yet TCRdb's version contains in-frame clones alone and is incomplete. Among some 80,000 clones listed, approximately 86% were seen once. Sequencing was performed on peripheral blood. The receptors originated from a human donor in a cohort sampled during active COVID-19.

The rearrangement joins TRBV18 to TRBJ2-5; a weak D match, TRBD1 (5 bases). Looked up from germline, CDR1 is KGHSH and CDR2 is LQKENI. Trimming cost V 0 bases and J 5 bases, with 13 bases left between them. The CDR3 extends over 15 amino acids. CDR3 sequence: CASSPPGRARETQYF. In DNA form, the CDR3 reads TGTGCCAGCTCACCACCGGGCAGGGCCCGGGAGACCCAGTACTTC.

V and J are TRBV4-2 and TRBJ2-7; D remains ambiguous. This CDR3 spans 14 amino acids. The germline V gene encodes CDR1 LGHNA and CDR2 YNFKEQ. Trimming removed 5 bases from V and 1 base from J, with 12 bases in between. As DNA, the CDR3 is TGTGCCAGCAGCGCCACCGGTTTGTCCTACGAGCAGTACTTC. This gives the protein CASSATGLSYEQYF.

In its sample, this clone was seen a few times. V and J are TRBV9 and TRBJ2-3; tentative D call: TRBD1 (5 bases). Trimming removed 4 bases from V and 5 bases from J, with 17 bases in between. The V gene's germline CDR1 is SGDLS and CDR2 YYNGEE. This CDR3 is built from 15 residues. The CDR3 protein is CASSPRQIQGDTQYF. The CDR3 bases are TGTGCCAGCAGCCCCAGACAGATTCAAGGAGATACGCAGTATTTT. The full variable domain, completed using reference TRBV9 and TRBJ2-3, is DSGVTQTPKHLITATGQRVTLRCSPRSGDLSVYWYQQSLDQGLQFLIQYYNGEERAKGNILERFSAQQFPDLHSELNLSSLELGDSALYFCASSPRQIQGDTQYFGPGTRLTVL.

The rearrangement links TRBV4-2 to TRBJ2-2; TRBD1 matches 10 bases. V was pared by 4 bases and J by 8 bases, with 10 bases of the junction left unmatched. Germline CDR1 reads LGHNA; CDR2 reads YNFKEQ. The CDR3 loop spans 16 amino acids. The CDR3 DNA reads as TGTGCCAGCAGCCTCCGGGACAGGGGCGCGGCGGGGGAGCTGTTTTTT. It encodes CASSLRDRGAAGELFF.

The genes are TRBV2 and TRBJ1-2; TRBD1 aligns across 10 bases. Germline V CDR1 and CDR2: SNHLY, FYNNEI. V gave up 6 bases and J gave up 4 bases; unmatched junction bases: 14. CDR3 length equals 17 residues. CDR3 bases: TGTGCCAGCAGAACCAGGGGACAGGGGTTCATAGTCTATGGCTACACCTTC. Its translation is CASRTRGQGFIVYGYTF.

V gene TRBV15 combines with J gene TRBJ2-7; 7 positions match TRBD1. V trimming: 0 bases; J trimming: 0 bases; junction bases outside the gene matches: 2. Germline V CDR1 and CDR2: LNHNV, YYDKDF (reference sequence). CDR3 length: 15 residues. In DNA form, the CDR3 reads TGTGCCACCAGCAGAGACCGGGACAGCTCCTACGAGCAGTACTTC. Its protein product is CATSRDRDSSYEQYF.

V and J are TRBV6-6 and TRBJ1-1, with 10 bases lining up with TRBD1. V lost 5 bases to trimming and J lost 2 bases; unmatched junction nucleotides: 2. This CDR3 has 14 amino acids. Germline values: CDR1 MNHNY, CDR2 SVGAGI (reference sequence). In DNA, the CDR3 is TGTGCCAGCAGTACGACAGGGGGCAACACTGAAGCTTTCTTT. It yields the protein CASSTTGGNTEAFF.

This chain links TRBV6-5 with TRBJ1-4, with D uncertain. The germline V gene encodes CDR1 MNHEY and CDR2 SVGAGI. Trimming shortened V by 6 bases and J by 8 bases, and 16 bases separated the two germline ends. The CDR3 totals 14 residues. CDR3 in amino acids: CASRSGRFTEKLFF. The CDR3 nucleotides read TGTGCCAGCAGGTCCGGCAGGTTTACCGAAAAACTGTTTTTT.

The rearrangement joins TRBV3-1 (or the pseudogene TRBV3-2) to TRBJ2-3; 8 bases line up with TRBD2. The V segment lost 3 bases and the J segment 0 bases; nucleotides outside the gene matches: 2. The V gene's germline CDR1 is LGHDT and CDR2 YNNKEL (reference sequence). The CDR3 length is 15 residues. The CDR3 region is CASSQSGGSTDTQYF. CDR3 sequence (DNA): TGTGCCAGCAGCCAGAGCGGGGGAAGCACAGATACGCAGTATTTT.

The V gene is TRBV19, the J gene TRBJ1-1; D might be TRBD1 (5 bases). Germline V gene data show CDR1 as LNHDA and CDR2 as SQIVND (reference sequence). V was pared by 2 bases and J by 1 base, with 8 bases between. This CDR3 region has 14 residues. The CDR3 DNA reads as TGTGCCAGTAGTATACAGGGTCGGAACACTGAAGCTTTCTTT. Amino acid sequence: CASSIQGRNTEAFF.

The genes are TRBV24-1 and TRBJ2-2, with D possibly matching TRBD1 (6 bases). From germline, CDR1 is KGHDR and CDR2 SFDVKD. Between the trimmed V and J ends, which lost 6 bases and 4 bases, there was a span of 11 bases. The CDR3 loop spans 14 amino acids. This CDR3 reads CATSRPGATGELFF. DNA of the CDR3: TGTGCCACCAGTAGGCCAGGGGCCACCGGGGAGCTGTTTTTT.

V is TRBV11-1 and J is TRBJ1-2; D perhaps matches TRBD1 (5 bases). This CDR3 is built from 13 residues. Germline V gene sequence: CDR1 SGHAT, CDR2 FQDESV (reference sequence). V dropped 2 bases and J dropped 8 bases, with 12 bases sitting between them. The CDR3 loop is CASSLLGATGYTF. As DNA, the CDR3 is TGTGCCAGCAGCTTACTAGGGGCCACCGGCTACACCTTC.

The gene calls are TRBV7-9 and TRBJ2-7, with 10 bases identical to TRBD2. V dropped 0 bases and J dropped 3; count of bases not matched to a gene: 5. Looked up from germline, CDR1 is SEHNR and CDR2 is FQNEAQ (reference sequence). This CDR3 has 16 residues. CDR3 in amino acids: CASSLAVAGGRYEQYF. The CDR3 bases are TGTGCCAGCAGCTTAGCTGTAGCGGGGGGACGCTACGAGCAGTACTTC.

Ten or more counts support this clone. This chain links TRBV6-5 with TRBJ2-7; TRBD1 might be the D (6 bases). The CDR3 length is 15 residues. With 6 bases removed from V and 3 bases from J, the gap between germline ends came to 18 bases. From germline, CDR1 is MNHEY and CDR2 SVGAGI. Here the CDR3 reads CASRVAGEKGYEQYF. The CDR3 region has the DNA TGTGCCAGCAGGGTGGCAGGGGAAAAGGGCTACGAGCAGTACTTC.

The chain has TRBV18 and TRBJ2-3, with 10 bases identical to TRBD2. The CDR3 loop spans 16 amino acids. Germline CDR1 is KGHSH and CDR2 is LQKENI. The V segment lost 5 bases and the J segment 1 base; nucleotides outside the gene matches: 6. Here the CDR3 DNA reads TGTGCCAGCTCATCTACCGGGACTAGCGGCACAGATACGCAGTATTTT. The encoded protein is CASSSTGTSGTDTQYF.

The rearrangement joins TRBV4-1 to TRBJ2-7, with 10 positions matching TRBD1. Germline CDR1 is MGHRA and CDR2 is YSYEKL. The CDR3 is 15 amino acids. After removal of 4 bases from V and 9 bases from J, the junction contained 12 bases not matched to a gene. For the CDR3, the DNA is TGCGCCAGCAGCCTCGCGGGACAGGGGAGTGAAGGGCAGTACTTC. The encoded protein is CASSLAGQGSEGQYF.

The chain has TRBV28 and TRBJ1-1, with D possibly being TRBD1 (6 bases). V lost 8 bases and J 2 bases, leaving 15 bases between the germline ends. Germline V CDR1 and CDR2: MDHEN, SYDVKM. The CDR3 covers 14 residues. This chain's CDR3 is CASGKGGANTEAFF. The CDR3, as DNA: TGTGCCAGCGGGAAGGGGGGGGCCAACACTGAAGCTTTCTTT.

The chain recombines TRBV7-9 with TRBJ1-4; D may be TRBD1 (5 bases). The ends were cut back, 0 bases at V and 4 bases at J, with 9 bases in the middle. Germline V gene lookup returns CDR1 SEHNR and CDR2 FQNEAQ (reference sequence). There are 15 residues in the CDR3. The CDR3 region is CASSLATGGNEKLFF. The CDR3 DNA follows: TGTGCCAGCAGCTTAGCTACAGGCGGTAATGAAAAACTGTTTTTT. The full variable domain, with the rest looked up from reference TRBV7-9 and TRBJ1-4, is DTGVSQNPRHKITKRGQNVTFRCDPISEHNRLYWYRQTLGQGPEFLTYFQNEAQLEKSRLLSDRFSAERPKGSFSTLEIQRTEQGDSAMYLCASSLATGGNEKLFFGSGTQLSVL.

V is TRBV11-3 and J is TRBJ2-3; the D gene is possibly TRBD2 (6 bases). Germline values: CDR1 SGHNT, CDR2 YENEEA. V gave up 3 bases and J gave up 1 base, with 8 bases separating them. The CDR3 length is 14 residues. CDR3 sequence (DNA): TGTGCCAGCAGCTTCGGCGGGGGCACAGATACGCAGTATTTT. Its translation: CASSFGGGTDTQYF.

This clone appeared once. V is TRBV11-3 and J is TRBJ2-3; tentatively, D is TRBD2 (5 bases). Looked up from germline, CDR1 is SGHNT and CDR2 is YENEEA. This CDR3 has 14 amino acids. Deletions cut 7 bases from V and 0 bases from J, with 11 bases between. The CDR3 bases are TGTGCCAGCAATAAGGGAGCTAGCACAGATACGCAGTATTTT. Translating it yields CASNKGASTDTQYF.

The CDR3 region has the DNA TGCGCCAGCAGCTGGGGGACTAGCGGGGAAGAGACCCAGTACTTC. Amino acid sequence: CASSWGTSGEETQYF. This chain links TRBV5-1 with TRBJ2-5; 13 positions agree with TRBD2. This CDR3 has 15 residues. The germline V gene encodes CDR1 SGHRS and CDR2 YFSETQ. The J segment lost 3 bases and the V segment lost 3 bases, leaving 2 bases of the junction unmatched.

V and J are TRBV19 and TRBJ2-7; 12 bases fit TRBD1. J gave up 7 bases and V 5 bases, and 9 bases lay outside the gene matches. The CDR3 is 15 amino acids. The V gene's germline CDR1 is LNHDA and CDR2 SQIVND (reference sequence). The CDR3 region is CASSAPGQGAGEQYF. CDR3 sequence (DNA): TGTGCCAGTAGTGCCCCGGGACAGGGGGCGGGGGAGCAGTACTTC.

The chain combines TRBV12-5 with TRBJ1-2; 8 bases map to TRBD1. The V segment lost 2 bases and the J segment 3 bases; nucleotides outside the gene matches: 8. There are 16 residues in the CDR3. The germline V gene has CDR1 LGHNT and CDR2 FRNRAP. CDR3 residues: CASGLFPTGADYGYTF. CDR3 bases: TGTGCTAGTGGTTTGTTCCCGACAGGGGCTGACTATGGCTACACCTTC.